The present TCR beta chain was sequenced within a study of tumor-infiltrating lymphocytes in primary liver carcinoma (dated by TCRdb to between 2016 and 2019). Regarding the complete study: Of the five patients, three men and two women aged 30 to 69 years, four had hepatocellular carcinoma and one had combined HCC and intrahepatic cholangiocarcinoma. The five patients had tumors of stage T1-T3 N0M0, with maximum diameters ranging from roughly 4.2 to 10 cm. For each liver tumor, the study sampled five regions along with adjacent normal tissue and blood, and applied TCRbeta repertoire sequencing, expression microarrays and whole-exome sequencing. A total of approximately 35 specimens from 5 patients underwent TCRbeta repertoire sequencing, comprising around 25 tumor regions, 5 adjacent noncancerous liver tissues and 5 peripheral blood samples. The approximately 25 tumor region samples were profiled with Agilent mRNA microarrays so that TCRbeta repertoire diversity could be related to the local molecular phenotype. Samples yielded roughly 3.65 to 7.13 million productive TCRbeta reads; read depth did not differ significantly between tissue types. Reproducibility between technical replicate repertoires was high, with correlation coefficients above 0.95 and mean shared-clone rates approximately 0.91. Paper-wide results and their limitations: Only the TCR beta chain was sequenced, so true repertoire diversity is likely underestimated because unpaired alpha chains were not captured. Compared with blood, tumors had a significantly larger share of the repertoire taken up by the top 250 clones (p = 0.039). Only 4 or 5 patients were included in the study, and the authors note that the findings should be validated in a larger study. Consistent with antigen-driven expansion, pairs of tumor regions showed higher repertoire overlap (mean around 36%) than either tumor-adjacent pairs (approximately 17%) or tumor-blood pairs (around 14%). Only roughly 8-25% of top clones appeared in all five regions of a tumor, which suggests that tumor-infiltrating T cells are spatially heterogeneous. Bulk unsorted samples precluded comparing CD4+ and CD8+ T cell repertoires.

Using a constant-region primer and ProtoScript II reverse transcriptase, TCRbeta-specific cDNA was reverse-transcribed from approximately 500 ng total RNA. The TCRbeta libraries were prepared through three rounds of nested multiplex PCR following a slightly modified ARM-PCR procedure. Multiplex TRBV1-TRBV30 forward primers and a Cbeta reverse primer were used in the first two PCR rounds, each of which was run for 9 to 11 cycles. A final 25-cycle PCR with Deep VentR polymerase added sample barcodes and Illumina adapters. Before sequencing, amplicons of 200-500 bp were purified from gel using a QIAquick gel extraction kit. TCRbeta amplicons were sequenced on an Illumina HiSeq 2500 with 250-bp paired-end reads. Per the source publication's procedure: To recover full CDR3 sequences, reads were quality-trimmed using Trimmomatic v0.33 and paired reads were then merged using FLASH v1.2.11. V, D and J germline segments were assigned to the rearranged TCRbeta sequences using MiGEC v1.2.1b. Clonotype statistics and Shannon-Wiener diversity indices were calculated with VDJtools v1.0.0. To reduce sampling bias, subsequent analyses other than the diversity analysis used only the 250 most abundant clonotypes in each sample. In-frame beta chains were kept once TCRdb had trimmed the public reads at Q25 with fastp and called clones with MiXCR. A single entry per CDR3 protein holds the most common genes and DNA from its merged rows. The V and J calls shown here were made by TCRdb, not taken from the authors' results. The sample table contains roughly 100,000 distinct CDR3 sequences; only one count was recorded for around 63% of them. The ten biggest clones cover over 7.5% of the sample.

As regards this clonotype: There is no known antigen for this receptor. The junction and the germline gene differ at one end; a read error may be behind it.

Total RNA and DNA were co-extracted from about 19-30 mg of bulk tissue with the AllPrep DNA/RNA mini kit, without cell sorting. Between November 2015 and 2016, roughly five patients in China with histopathologically diagnosed primary liver carcinoma had surgical resection. At the time of sampling, the patients were treatment-naive and had chronic HBV infection. Each tumor was sampled at five spatially separated regions: the superior, inferior, left-lateral and right-lateral poles and the tumor centre. Histology showed that every tumor sample contained more than 75% viable tumor cells. Each fresh piece of tumor and adjacent tissue was cut in two, with one half stored in RNAlater at -80 degrees C and the other half sent for histology. Reading from cysteine to phenylalanine, the CDR3 counts 16 amino acids. Just CDR3 DNA is preserved here, 48 bases in frame from base 1. Reading the germline V gene gives CDR1 LGHNA and CDR2 YNFKEQ.

The V and J segments used are TRBV4-2 and TRBJ2-3; possibly the D gene is TRBD1, per 6 matching bases. Judging by the DNA end, TRBJ1-5 fits better; the J call may be wrong. The source material was liver tumor tissue from sampling region 5. The cell subset or site label for this specimen denotes: tumor region T5, tumor centre. This TCR was sampled from an older woman with primary liver carcinoma and hepatitis B virus infection. The CDR3 region reads CASNQGGLRNLDTQHF. DNA sequence: TGTGCCAGCAACCAAGGGGGGCTCCGGAACCTAGATACGCAGCATTTT.